This TCR beta chain is drawn from a study of blood T cell repertoires in COVID-19. Whole-study context: Both acute and convalescent COVID-19 samples were obtained from the United States, Italy and Spain. Sample material is recorded as cDNA or gDNA derived from T cells, B-cell-depleted T cells, or PBMCs.

The J segment lost 1 base and the V segment lost 0 bases, leaving 6 bases of the junction unmatched. The CDR3 spans 17 residues. Germline V CDR1 and CDR2: LGHNA, YNFKEQ. In the source study's methods: Scientists estimated how many nucleated cells there were by amplifying reference gene primers. The assay was immunoSEQ multiplex PCR, and TCRdb's table has in-frame clones only and misses some. V, J and clone size are taken as reported in that table, and D and trimming were inferred from the DNA itself. The table includes a few hundred thousand clones, about four fifths detected once. The chain carries TRBV4-2 and TRBJ2-7; 10 bases map to TRBD2. The source of this sequence is a person in their 70s with COVID-19, enrolled during active disease. Source material: peripheral blood. CDR3 coding DNA: TGTGCCAGCAGCCAAGATCTAGCGGGAGAGGTATCCTACGAGCAGTACTTC. This translates into CASSQDLAGEVSYEQYF.